A selection of T cell receptor beta chains follows, all from one sample in a study of a mutant IDH1 vaccine in newly diagnosed glioma. Their antigens remain unidentified. The method was immunoSEQ multiplex PCR; TCRdb's version includes in-frame clones alone and lacks a portion of them. The sample lists roughly 54,000 clones, around 84% occurring once. The sample was PBMCs, taken from a glioma patient whose treatment included an IDH1 peptide vaccine. Source of these receptors: a woman in her late teens or twenties with glioma. CDR3s include the opening cysteine and the closing phenylalanine or tryptophan. Fields, in order: D gene, CDR3 length, J gene, V gene, clone size, CDR3 protein, CDR3 DNA. A D gene is named only where the DNA matches it firmly. Size is stated for part of the rows, as once, few or many counts, or as a class when the clone is expanded.

>.|16|TRBJ2-7|TRBV2|.
CASSEAFLRRSYEQYF
TGTGCCAGCAGTGAAGCCTTTCTTAGACGGTCCTACGAGCAGTACTTC
>.|14|TRBJ1-1|TRBV6-5|.
CASSYSGRNTEAFF
TGTGCCAGCAGTTACTCAGGCAGGAACACTGAAGCTTTCTTT
>TRBD2|19|TRBJ2-7|TRBV14|.
CASSRATSGGPGLIYEQYF
TGTGCCAGCAGCCGAGCGACTAGCGGGGGGCCTGGATTAATCTACGAGCAGTACTTC
>.|18|TRBJ2-3|TRBV6-1|once
CASSEELIRALRTDTQYF
TGTGCCAGCAGTGAAGAACTTATAAGGGCCCTCCGTACAGATACGCAGTATTTT
>.|13|TRBJ1-2|TRBV5-1|.
CASSSPGPYGYTF
TGCGCCAGCAGCTCCCCGGGCCCCTATGGCTACACCTTC
>.|19|TRBJ2-7|TRBV5-1|.
CASSLEARSLGSSSYEQYF
TGCGCCAGCAGCTTGGAGGCTAGAAGCTTAGGGAGTAGCTCCTACGAGCAGTACTTC
>TRBD1|18|TRBJ1-2|TRBV19|.
CASTSRGRQGVSHYGYTF
TGTGCCAGTACCTCAAGGGGCCGACAGGGGGTAAGCCACTATGGCTACACCTTC
>.|13|TRBJ1-2|TRBV7-6|.
CASSLDPEFGYTF
TGTGCCAGCAGCTTGGACCCCGAGTTTGGCTACACCTTC
>TRBD1|15|TRBJ2-3|TRBV2|.
CASRGTGFPTDTQYF
TGTGCCAGCAGGGGGACAGGATTCCCCACAGATACGCAGTATTTT
>TRBD1|13|TRBJ1-6|TRBV30|.
CAYGTGAHSPLHF
TGTGCCTACGGGACAGGGGCCCACTCACCCCTCCACTTT
>.|14|TRBJ1-1|TRBV9|few
CASSANRLNTEAFF
TGTGCCAGCAGCGCGAACAGGTTGAACACTGAAGCTTTCTTT
>.|13|TRBJ2-1|TRBV10-3|.
CAIGAGSYNEQFF
TGTGCCATCGGGGCGGGATCCTACAATGAGCAGTTCTTC
>TRBD1|19|TRBJ1-5|TRBV28|.
CASSLRPGQQGRGNQPQHF
TGTGCCAGCAGTTTAAGACCGGGACAGCAGGGGAGGGGCAATCAGCCCCAGCATTTT
>.|11|TRBJ2-1|TRBV10-3|.
CAISGYNEQFF
TGTGCCATCAGTGGGTACAATGAGCAGTTCTTC
>.|16|TRBJ2-2|TRBV21-1|.
CASSKGGRASTGELFF
TGTGCCAGCAGCAAAGGCGGGAGGGCCAGTACCGGGGAGCTGTTTTTT
>TRBD1|17|TRBJ1-1|TRBV11-3|.
CASSPRGTSFMNTEAFF
TGTGCCAGCAGCCCCAGGGGGACATCTTTCATGAACACTGAAGCTTTCTTT
>TRBD1|14|TRBJ1-1|TRBV28|.
CATQGVGSNTEAFF
TGTGCCACCCAGGGGGTGGGTTCTAACACTGAAGCTTTCTTT
>.|13|TRBJ2-7|TRBV6-4|.
CASSENPSYEQYF
TGTGCCAGCAGTGAGAACCCGTCCTACGAGCAGTACTTC
>.|16|TRBJ2-7|TRBV6-6|.
CASSAGRTLGTYEQYF
TGTGCCAGCAGCGCGGGCCGCACACTGGGAACTTACGAGCAGTACTTC
>.|11|TRBJ2-7|TRBV11-3|.
CASSFDSEQYF
TGTGCCAGCAGCTTCGATAGCGAGCAGTACTTC
>.|14|TRBJ2-7|TRBV19|.
CASSIVADSYEQYF
TGTGCCAGTAGTATAGTCGCAGACTCCTACGAGCAGTACTTC
>.|15|TRBJ2-3|TRBV7-7|.
CASSPASAGTDTQYF
TGTGCTAGCAGCCCCGCGAGCGCGGGCACAGATACGCAGTATTTT
>.|14|TRBJ2-5|TRBV6-5|.
CASSSDMPQETQYF
TGTGCCAGCAGTTCCGACATGCCCCAAGAGACCCAGTACTTC
>.|15|TRBJ2-7|TRBV19|.
CASAGGRNVEIEQYF
TGTGCCAGTGCCGGAGGACGGAACGTGGAGATCGAGCAGTACTTC
>.|13|TRBJ2-1|TRBV10-1|.
CASSEWASSEQFF
TGCGCCAGCAGTGAGTGGGCTAGCTCTGAGCAGTTCTTC